Listed below are T cell receptor beta chains from one sample, sequenced in a study of T-cell reconstitution after alpha-beta-depleted transplantation in children. TCRdb independently ran MiXCR on the PCR reads; one entry per CDR3 protein. The sample consists of about 500,000 distinct CDR3 sequences, around a third of them appearing once. Sample: PBMCs from the stem cell graft donor, taken from the stem cell graft. These TCRs come from a human donor who donated a stem cell graft to a child with aplastic anemia. Both conserved end residues are part of each CDR3. The order of the fields is V gene, J gene, CDR3 protein.

V: TRBV6-5; J: TRBJ1-1; CDR3: CASSYILTGPPSEAFF
V: TRBV4-3; J: TRBJ1-3; CDR3: CASSQEVNLGQGHSGNTIYF
V: TRBV27; J: TRBJ1-2; CDR3: CASAPYGGEIYGYTF
V: TRBV5-1; J: TRBJ1-2; CDR3: CASSPGQGGTHGYTF
V: TRBV12-3/TRBV12-4; J: TRBJ2-3; CDR3: CASSSGTGVRHTQYF
V: TRBV4-3; J: TRBJ2-1; CDR3: CASSQGKGDEQFF
V: TRBV4-3; J: TRBJ2-7; CDR3: CASSQGQGYYEQYF
V: TRBV29-1; J: TRBJ1-2; CDR3: CSAREGNYYGYTF
V: TRBV5-5; J: TRBJ2-1; CDR3: CASSRSYYNEQFF
V: TRBV20-1; J: TRBJ2-5; CDR3: CSARPWTRRQETQYF
V: TRBV7-2; J: TRBJ1-2; CDR3: CASSFDRVDGTNYGYTF
V: TRBV6-2/TRBV6-3; J: TRBJ1-3; CDR3: CASSITQPRTGLLSGNTIYF
V: TRBV7-2; J: TRBJ2-7; CDR3: CASSLSGKIDEQYF
V: TRBV6-1; J: TRBJ2-1; CDR3: CASSQETDRLWDNEQFF
V: TRBV11-2; J: TRBJ1-6; CDR3: CASSRPRAPLHF
V: TRBV7-2; J: TRBJ2-3; CDR3: CASSLGLVNTDTQYF
V: TRBV6-2/TRBV6-3; J: TRBJ2-7; CDR3: CASTEGAYEQYF
V: TRBV7-2; J: TRBJ2-7; CDR3: CASSLEASGSLYEQYF
V: TRBV7-2; J: TRBJ2-3; CDR3: CASSLPRRGLTDTQYF
V: TRBV9; J: TRBJ2-1; CDR3: CASSVDAYSYNEQFF
V: TRBV2; J: TRBJ2-5; CDR3: CASSAWGQETQYF
V: TRBV30; J: TRBJ2-7; CDR3: CAWSPGQPYEQYF
V: TRBV12-3/TRBV12-4; J: TRBJ2-1; CDR3: CASSLRLAMGDEQFF
V: TRBV24-1; J: TRBJ1-2; CDR3: CATSDLGGTVGYTF
V: TRBV6-2/TRBV6-3; J: TRBJ2-1; CDR3: CASSTTGTSGRNNEQFF
V: TRBV6-2/TRBV6-3; J: TRBJ1-2; CDR3: CASSRTGGRNYGYTF
V: TRBV2; J: TRBJ1-2; CDR3: CASSEMTSGGYTF
V: TRBV20-1; J: TRBJ2-5; CDR3: CSATPGRGETQYF
V: TRBV20-1; J: TRBJ2-7; CDR3: CSATDRTYEQYF
V: TRBV6-1; J: TRBJ1-1; CDR3: CASTRTGGTMNTDAFF
V: TRBV10-2; J: TRBJ2-1; CDR3: CASSESTGWDSDEQFF
V: TRBV20-1; J: TRBJ2-2; CDR3: CSASYRGLNTGELFF
V: TRBV28; J: TRBJ2-7; CDR3: CASGLTPIYEQYF
V: TRBV30; J: TRBJ2-5; CDR3: CAWSQGTEETQYF
V: TRBV28; J: TRBJ2-1; CDR3: CASSFPPVNEQFF
V: TRBV11-3; J: TRBJ1-1; CDR3: CASSVGFEAFF
V: TRBV7-3; J: TRBJ2-5; CDR3: CASSQSGQRETQYF
V: TRBV28; J: TRBJ1-5; CDR3: CASISGGNQPQHF
V: TRBV6-1; J: TRBJ1-1; CDR3: CASRPPGELIGTEAFF
V: TRBV6-5; J: TRBJ1-5; CDR3: CASSPRGSRGSQPQHF
V: TRBV7-7; J: TRBJ1-2; CDR3: CASSPLPGQGAGYGYTF
V: TRBV6-5; J: TRBJ1-2; CDR3: CASELGTAIYGYTF